This entry lists 21 T cell receptor beta chains sequenced from one sample in a study of T cells in Graves' hyperthyroidism and ophthalmopathy. Template material for amplifying TCR beta CDR3 regions consisted of RNA transcripts. Carried out on the TCR CDR3, a first-round RT-PCR used the HTBI primer set. From the multiplex PCR reads, TCRdb called clonotypes with MiXCR, one entry per CDR3 protein. The profile shows about 760,000 distinct CDR3 sequences, about 35% of them singletons. Sequencing was performed on blood. The receptors shown here come from a woman in her 40s with Graves' hyperthyroidism.

The CDR3 here is CATSSGGRGGEQPQHF. The CDR3 region has the DNA TGTGCCACCAGCTCCGGAGGTCGTGGGGGAGAGCAGCCCCAGCATTTT. The chain joins TRBV15 to TRBJ1-5; D perhaps matches TRBD1 (5 bases). V lost 5 bases and J lost 7, with 21 bases in between. The V gene's germline CDR1 is LNHNV and CDR2 YYDKDF (reference sequence). The CDR3 runs to 16 residues.

This clonotype was seen many times. V usage is TRBV2 and J usage is TRBJ1-3, with D unresolved. Germline-derived CDR1 and CDR2 are SNHLY and FYNNEI. This CDR3 has 15 amino acids. The V end lost 6 bases, the J end lost 2 bases, and 14 bases lay between the germline ends. The DNA of the CDR3 is TGTGCCAGCAGCCCCGGGTCTGGGGCTGGAAACACCATATATTTT. It translates to CASSPGSGAGNTIYF.

This sequence joins TRBV10-3 and TRBJ2-5; 11 bases agree with TRBD1. Germline trimming cut 9 bases from V and 3 bases from J; bases unmatched to any gene: 3. Germline loops: CDR1 ENHRY, CDR2 SYGVKD. The CDR3 length is 13 residues. The CDR3 DNA reads TGTGCCATTCGGACAGGGGGCGAAGAGACCCAGTACTTC. It codes for CAIRTGGEETQYF.

Concerning this clonotype: Since the CDR3 does not end with the conserved phenylalanine or tryptophan, this likely comes from a read error. CDR3 protein: CASNRDPMNTEAFV. CDR3 coding DNA: TGTGCCAGCAATAGAGACCCCATGAACACTGAAGCTTTCGTT. The gene calls are TRBV5-5 and TRBJ1-1, with unresolved D. The length of the CDR3 is 14 residues. V shed 6 bases and J shed 0 bases, with 12 bases lying between them. Looked up from germline, CDR1 is SGHKS and CDR2 is YYEKEE (reference sequence).

Worth noting for this clonotype: A read error may explain this, as a much larger clone is one base away. No conserved phenylalanine or tryptophan ends this CDR3, so it is likely a read error. The genes are TRBV2 and TRBJ1-1; D remains unclear. Germline V CDR1 and CDR2: SNHLY, FYNNEI. V was trimmed by 5 bases and J by 8 bases, leaving 12 bases between them. This CDR3 comprises 12 residues. The CDR3 sequence: CASSYSEGEAFL. The CDR3 DNA follows: TGTGCCAGCAGTTACTCTGAGGGAGAAGCTTTCCTT.

This clonotype has at least ten counts. This chain links TRBV29-1 with TRBJ1-3, with unresolved D. The length of the CDR3 is 15 residues. The V end was cut by 0 bases, the J end by 0 bases, with 9 bases between. The germline gives CDR1 SQVTM, CDR2 ANQGSEA. CDR3 DNA: TGCAGCGTTGAAGATTTCGCAAACTCTGGAAACACCATATATTTT. Translated, it gives CSVEDFANSGNTIYF.

This clonotype turned up a few times. This chain joins TRBV29-1 and TRBJ2-1; 9 bases line up with TRBD1. The germline gives CDR1 SQVTM, CDR2 ANQGSEA. This CDR3 has 12 residues. The CDR3 DNA sequence: TGCAATACAGGGGGCGCAGACAATGAGCAGTTCTTC. Residues: CNTGGADNEQFF.

This clonotype was counted only a few times. The chain uses TRBV5-5 and TRBJ2-2, with D perhaps matching TRBD1 (5 bases). V gave up 1 base and J gave up 2 bases, with 9 bases separating them. Germline CDR1 SGHKS, CDR2 YYEKEE (reference sequence). This CDR3 is 15 amino acids long. CDR3 nucleotide sequence: TGTGCCAGCAGCTTGTTGTGGACAAACACCGGGGAGCTGTTTTTT. Protein product: CASSLLWTNTGELFF.

This rearrangement joins TRBV5-5 to TRBJ1-2, with unresolved D. Germline V gene lookup returns CDR1 SGHKS and CDR2 YYEKEE (reference sequence). The CDR3 sequence is 17 residues long. V lost 4 bases and J 3 bases, leaving 22 bases between the germline ends. For the CDR3, the DNA is TGTGCCAGCAGCCAAGACCCCGGCCACAGCCTGTACTATGGCTACACCTTC. Protein sequence: CASSQDPGHSLYYGYTF.

There are many counts of this clonotype. The chain joins TRBV13 to TRBJ2-7, with D possibly being TRBD2 (6 bases). The CDR3 runs to 15 residues. Trimming pared 5 bases from V and 0 bases from J, leaving 14 bases between. Per germline, CDR1 PRHDT and CDR2 FYEKMQ (reference sequence). For the CDR3, the DNA is TGTGCCAGCAGCCAGTCTAGCGCGACCTCCTACGAGCAGTACTTC. Translation gives CASSQSSATSYEQYF.

This clonotype was recorded many times. This rearrangement joins TRBV9 to TRBJ1-6; the D is unclear. CDR1 and CDR2 from the germline V gene are SGDLS and YYNGEE. The V gene lost 2 bases and the J gene lost 5 bases, with 11 bases spanning the gap. The CDR3 has 15 amino acids. The CDR3: CASSVGRRNNSPLHF. The CDR3 DNA is TGTGCCAGCAGCGTTGGCAGGAGGAATAATTCACCCCTCCACTTT.

Ten or more counts support this clonotype. The V call is TRBV19, the J call TRBJ1-1; no clear D gene. The CDR3 runs to 16 residues. Germline lookup yields CDR1 LNHDA and CDR2 SQIVND (reference sequence). V lost 3 bases and J 4 bases, leaving 18 bases between the germline ends. Written as DNA, the CDR3 is TGTGCCAGTAGTATCTACGGTGGCAGAAGAGGCACTGAAGCTTTCTTT. Its protein product is CASSIYGGRRGTEAFF.

This clonotype has a count of ten or more. The chain is built from TRBV19 and TRBJ1-4, with D unclear. The CDR3 sequence is 11 residues long. From germline, CDR1 is LNHDA and CDR2 SQIVND (reference sequence). The V gene lost 10 bases and the J gene lost 6 bases, with 9 bases spanning the gap. The CDR3 loop reads CATLFYEKLFF. The CDR3 nucleotides read TGTGCCACTCTTTTTTATGAAAAACTGTTTTTT.

This clonotype was recorded a few times. The chain uses TRBV6-2 or TRBV6-3 and TRBJ2-5, with D perhaps TRBD2 (7 bases). V was shortened by 7 bases and J by 4 bases, with 13 bases between the two germline ends. The CDR3 spans 13 residues. CDR1 is MNHEY, CDR2 SVGEGT, per germline. In nucleotides, the CDR3 is TGTGCCAGCAAGTCGGGGGGCCGAGAGACCCAGTACTTC. This gives the protein CASKSGGRETQYF.

The rearrangement links TRBV7-9 to TRBJ2-5; no firm D call. Trimming cost V 5 bases and J 6 bases, with 16 bases left between them. Germline values: CDR1 SEHNR, CDR2 FQNEAQ (reference sequence). The CDR3 is 14 residues long. CDR3: CASSAGAGEKTQYF. For the CDR3, the DNA is TGTGCCAGCAGCGCCGGAGCAGGTGAGAAGACCCAGTACTTC.

This clonotype was seen ten or more times. This rearrangement joins TRBV24-1 to TRBJ1-4, with D maybe TRBD1 (6 bases). Germline-derived CDR1 and CDR2 are KGHDR and SFDVKD. Trimming shortened V by 3 bases and J by 7 bases, and 11 bases separated the two germline ends. The CDR3 is made up of 14 amino acids. CDR3 region: CATSDRGQPEKLFF. CDR3 in DNA: TGTGCCACCAGTGATCGAGGACAGCCTGAAAAACTGTTTTTT.

The chain links TRBV12-3 or TRBV12-4 to TRBJ1-1; TRBD1 might be the D (6 bases). CDR3 length: 14 residues. Trimming left V 2 bases short and J 11 bases short, with 18 bases between. The CDR3, as DNA: TGTGCCAGCAGTTTACGGTGGGGGCGGGTAGGGGCTTTCTTT. Its translation is CASSLRWGRVGAFF.

This clonotype was seen at least ten times. The gene calls are TRBV7-9 and TRBJ1-2; D gene unclear. The germline V gene encodes CDR1 SEHNR and CDR2 FQNEAQ (reference sequence). V shed 7 bases and J shed 2 bases, with 8 bases lying between them. The CDR3 spans 12 residues. The CDR3 DNA follows: TGTGCCAGCACCTCCGGGAACTATGGCTACACCTTC. Translating gives CASTSGNYGYTF.

The chain couples TRBV7-9 to TRBJ1-4; maybe TRBD1 (6 bases). The germline V and J ends were trimmed by 5 bases and 8 bases, with 18 bases remaining between them. The length of the CDR3 is 15 residues. Germline values: CDR1 SEHNR, CDR2 FQNEAQ (reference sequence). The chain's CDR3 is CASSQLAGEGEKLFF. The CDR3 nucleotides read TGTGCCAGCAGCCAACTTGCAGGGGAGGGAGAAAAACTGTTTTTT.

Many counts were recorded for this clonotype. The chain employs TRBV10-3 and TRBJ1-3; no definite D call. Germline CDR1 ENHRY, CDR2 SYGVKD. The CDR3 has 18 amino acids. Trimming shortened V by 3 bases and J by 0 bases, and 18 bases separated the two germline ends. The DNA of the CDR3 is TGTGCCATCAGTGAAAGCGGCGGAAACGTCGACTCTGGAAACACCATATATTTT. Residues: CAISESGGNVDSGNTIYF.

This clonotype has just a few counts. This chain links TRBV12-3 or TRBV12-4 with TRBJ1-2; no reliable D call. Deletions cut 6 bases from V and 8 bases from J, with 13 bases between. The CDR3 extends over 12 amino acids. The CDR3 DNA is TGTGCCAGCAGCCAAGGACCCTTGGGCTACACCTTC. Translated, it gives CASSQGPLGYTF.